This T cell receptor beta chain stems from a study of CD8 T cells in ankylosing spondylitis. The V and J ends lost 9 bases and 6 bases respectively, with 15 bases between them. The CDR3 consists of 12 residues. Germline V gene sequence: CDR1 LNHDA, CDR2 SQIVND (reference sequence). From the 5' RACE reads, TCRdb called clonotypes with MiXCR, one entry per CDR3 protein. In the table there are a few hundred thousand distinct CDR3 sequences, roughly 20% of which are singletons. This rearrangement joins TRBV19 to TRBJ2-7, with a possible D match to TRBD1 (6 bases). Specimen: blood, either unsorted or a sorted T cell fraction (not recorded which). This TCR was recovered from a female donor with ankylosing spondylitis or in good health (not recorded which). The DNA of the CDR3 is TGTGCCAGCGGGACACTTGGGGCCGAGCAGTACTTC. Its translation is CASGTLGAEQYF.